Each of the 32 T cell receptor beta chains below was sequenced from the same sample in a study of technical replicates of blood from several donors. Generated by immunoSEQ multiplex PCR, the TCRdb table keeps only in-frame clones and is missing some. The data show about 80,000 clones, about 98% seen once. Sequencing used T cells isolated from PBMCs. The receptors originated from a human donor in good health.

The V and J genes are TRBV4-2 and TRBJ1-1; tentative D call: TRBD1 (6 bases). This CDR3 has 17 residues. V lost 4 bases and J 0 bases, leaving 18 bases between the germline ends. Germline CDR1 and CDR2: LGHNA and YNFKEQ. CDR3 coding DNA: TGTGCCAGCAGCCTGAGCACAGGGATGTCTATGAACACTGAAGCTTTCTTT. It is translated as CASSLSTGMSMNTEAFF.

The CDR3 nucleotides read TGTGCCATCAGGACTAGCGGCCACTCCTACGAGCAGTACTTC. Protein sequence: CAIRTSGHSYEQYF. The V call is TRBV10-3, the J call TRBJ2-7, with 9 bases identical to TRBD2. Trimming at V came to 6 bases and at J to 0 bases, leaving 3 bases not matched to a gene. The CDR3 totals 14 residues. The germline gives CDR1 ENHRY, CDR2 SYGVKD.

Written as DNA, the CDR3 is TGTGCCAGCAGTTTTGGGGGGTTCTATGGCTACACCTTC. It translates to CASSFGGFYGYTF. V gene TRBV28 combines with J gene TRBJ1-2, with a weak D call TRBD1 (5 bases). The CDR3 contains 13 residues. The germline V and J ends were trimmed by 3 bases and 4 bases, with 9 bases remaining between them. Germline CDR1 MDHEN, CDR2 SYDVKM.

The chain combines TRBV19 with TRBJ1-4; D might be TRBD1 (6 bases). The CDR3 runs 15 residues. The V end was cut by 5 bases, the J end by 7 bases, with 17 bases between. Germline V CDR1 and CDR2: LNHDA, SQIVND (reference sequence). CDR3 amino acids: CASSGGYRAGEKLFF. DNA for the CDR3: TGTGCCAGTAGTGGGGGCTACAGGGCTGGTGAAAAACTGTTTTTT.

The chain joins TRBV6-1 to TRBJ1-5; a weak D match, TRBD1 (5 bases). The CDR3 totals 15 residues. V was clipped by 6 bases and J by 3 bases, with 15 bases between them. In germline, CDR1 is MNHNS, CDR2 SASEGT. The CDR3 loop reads CASSVPQGSNQPQHF. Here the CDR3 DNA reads TGTGCCAGCAGCGTACCCCAGGGCTCCAATCAGCCCCAGCATTTT.

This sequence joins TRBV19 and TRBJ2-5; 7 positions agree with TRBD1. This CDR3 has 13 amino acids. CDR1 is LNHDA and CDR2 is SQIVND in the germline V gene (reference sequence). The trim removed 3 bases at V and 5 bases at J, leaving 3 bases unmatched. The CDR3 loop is CASSIGRGETQYF. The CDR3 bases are TGTGCCAGTAGTATCGGCAGGGGGGAGACCCAGTACTTC.

The CDR3 reads CATSGGRSSYNEQFF. The CDR3 DNA reads TGTGCCACCAGCGGCGGGAGGAGCTCCTACAATGAGCAGTTCTTC. The chain has TRBV15 and TRBJ2-1, with 8 bases fitting TRBD2. Germline loops: CDR1 LNHNV, CDR2 YYDKDF (reference sequence). The CDR3 is made up of 15 amino acids. V shed 5 bases, J shed 0 bases, and the junction held 3 bases outside the gene matches.

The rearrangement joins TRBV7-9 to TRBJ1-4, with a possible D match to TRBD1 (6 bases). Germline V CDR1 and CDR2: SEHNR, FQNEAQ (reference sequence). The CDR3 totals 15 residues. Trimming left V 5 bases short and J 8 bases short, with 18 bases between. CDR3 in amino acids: CASSKGGSGGEKLFF. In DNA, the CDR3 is TGTGCCAGCAGCAAGGGGGGATCGGGAGGGGAAAAACTGTTTTTT.

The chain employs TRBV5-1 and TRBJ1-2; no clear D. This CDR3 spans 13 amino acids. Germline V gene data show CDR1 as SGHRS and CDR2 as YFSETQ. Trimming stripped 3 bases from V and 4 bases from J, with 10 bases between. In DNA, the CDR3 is TGCGCCAGCAGCTCGGGAGTCATCTATGGCTACACCTTC. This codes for CASSSGVIYGYTF.

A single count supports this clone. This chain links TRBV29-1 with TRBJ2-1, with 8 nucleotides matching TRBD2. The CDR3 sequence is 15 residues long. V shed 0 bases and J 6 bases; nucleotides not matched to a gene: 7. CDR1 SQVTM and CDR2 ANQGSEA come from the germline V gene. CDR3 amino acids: CSVEDAGGPSNEQFF. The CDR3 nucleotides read TGCAGCGTTGAAGACGCGGGGGGACCGAGCAATGAGCAGTTCTTC.

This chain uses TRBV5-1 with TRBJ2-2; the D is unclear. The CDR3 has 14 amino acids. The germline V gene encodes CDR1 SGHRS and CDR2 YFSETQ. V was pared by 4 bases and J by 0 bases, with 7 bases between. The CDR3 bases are TGCGCCAGCAGCAGCACCGCGAACACCGGGGAGCTGTTTTTT. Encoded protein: CASSSTANTGELFF.

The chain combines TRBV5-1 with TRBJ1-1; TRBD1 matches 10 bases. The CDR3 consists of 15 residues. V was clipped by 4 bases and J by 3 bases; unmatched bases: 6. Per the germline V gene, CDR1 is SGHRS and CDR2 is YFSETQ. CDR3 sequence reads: CASSGGQGRDTEAFF. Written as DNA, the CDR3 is TGCGCCAGCAGCGGGGGACAGGGGCGAGACACTGAAGCTTTCTTT.

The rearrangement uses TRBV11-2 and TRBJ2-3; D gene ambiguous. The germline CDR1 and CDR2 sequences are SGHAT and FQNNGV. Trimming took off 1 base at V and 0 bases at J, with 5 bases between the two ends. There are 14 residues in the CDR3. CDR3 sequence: CASSLGTSTDTQYF. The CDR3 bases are TGTGCCAGCAGCTTAGGTACTAGCACAGATACGCAGTATTTT.

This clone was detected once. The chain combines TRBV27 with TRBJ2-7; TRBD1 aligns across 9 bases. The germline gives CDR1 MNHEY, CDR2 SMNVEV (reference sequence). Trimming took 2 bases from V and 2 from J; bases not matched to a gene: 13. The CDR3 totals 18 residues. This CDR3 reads CASSLKFGVTGGPYEQYF. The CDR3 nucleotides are TGTGCCAGCAGTTTAAAGTTCGGGGTGACAGGGGGACCCTACGAGCAGTACTTC.

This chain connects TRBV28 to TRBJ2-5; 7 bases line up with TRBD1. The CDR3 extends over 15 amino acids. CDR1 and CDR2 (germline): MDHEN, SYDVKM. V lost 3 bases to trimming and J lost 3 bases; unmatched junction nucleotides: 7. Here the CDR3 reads CASSLTGQGEETQYF. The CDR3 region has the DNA TGTGCCAGCAGTTTGACCGGCCAGGGGGAAGAGACCCAGTACTTC. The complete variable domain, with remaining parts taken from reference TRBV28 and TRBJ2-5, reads DVKVTQSSRYLVKRTGEKVFLECVQDMDHENMFWYRQDPGLGLRLIYFSYDVKMKEKGDIPEGYSVSREKKERFSLILESASTNQTSMYLCASSLTGQGEETQYFGPGTRLLVL.

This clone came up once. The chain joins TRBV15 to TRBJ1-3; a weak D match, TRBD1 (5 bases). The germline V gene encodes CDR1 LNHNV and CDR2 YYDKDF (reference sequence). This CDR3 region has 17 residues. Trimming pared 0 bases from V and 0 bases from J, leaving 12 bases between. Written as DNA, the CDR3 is TGTGCCACCAGCAGAGATGCCAGGGCGCTCTCTGGAAACACCATATATTTT. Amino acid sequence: CATSRDARALSGNTIYF.

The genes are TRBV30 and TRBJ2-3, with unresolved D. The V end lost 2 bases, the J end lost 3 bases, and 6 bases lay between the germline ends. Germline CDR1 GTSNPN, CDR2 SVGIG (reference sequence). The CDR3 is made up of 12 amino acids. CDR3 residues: CAWSHLTDTQYF. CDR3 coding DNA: TGTGCCTGGAGTCATCTAACAGATACGCAGTATTTT.

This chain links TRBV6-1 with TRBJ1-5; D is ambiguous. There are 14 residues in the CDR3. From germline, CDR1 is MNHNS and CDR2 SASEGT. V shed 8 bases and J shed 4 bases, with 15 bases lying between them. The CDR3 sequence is CASHGRTLNQPQHF. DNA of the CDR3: TGTGCCAGCCACGGGAGGACCCTGAATCAGCCCCAGCATTTT.

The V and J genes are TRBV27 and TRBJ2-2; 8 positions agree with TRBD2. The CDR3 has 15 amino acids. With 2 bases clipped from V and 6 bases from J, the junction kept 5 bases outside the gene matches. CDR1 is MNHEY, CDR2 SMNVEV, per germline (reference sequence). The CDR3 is CASSLNSGEAGELFF. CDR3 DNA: TGTGCCAGCAGTTTAAATAGCGGGGAGGCCGGGGAGCTGTTTTTT.

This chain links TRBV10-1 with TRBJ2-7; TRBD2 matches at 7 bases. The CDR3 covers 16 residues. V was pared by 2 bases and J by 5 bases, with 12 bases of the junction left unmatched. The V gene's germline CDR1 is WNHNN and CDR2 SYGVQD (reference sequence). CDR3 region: CASSEQRTGGSDEQYF. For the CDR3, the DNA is TGCGCCAGCAGTGAGCAACGGACCGGGGGGTCGGACGAGCAGTACTTC.

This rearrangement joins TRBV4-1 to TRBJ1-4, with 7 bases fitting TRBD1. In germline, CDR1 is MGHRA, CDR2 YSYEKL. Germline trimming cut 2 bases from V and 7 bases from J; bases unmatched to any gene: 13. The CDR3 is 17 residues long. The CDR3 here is CASSQSPINRGVEKLFF. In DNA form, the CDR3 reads TGCGCCAGCAGCCAAAGCCCTATTAACAGGGGAGTTGAAAAACTGTTTTTT.

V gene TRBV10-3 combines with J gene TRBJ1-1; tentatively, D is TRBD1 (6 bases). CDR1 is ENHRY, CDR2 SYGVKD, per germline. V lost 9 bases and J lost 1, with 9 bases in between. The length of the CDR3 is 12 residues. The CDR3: CAMRGGNTEAFF. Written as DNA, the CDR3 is TGTGCCATGAGGGGGGGGAACACTGAAGCTTTCTTT.

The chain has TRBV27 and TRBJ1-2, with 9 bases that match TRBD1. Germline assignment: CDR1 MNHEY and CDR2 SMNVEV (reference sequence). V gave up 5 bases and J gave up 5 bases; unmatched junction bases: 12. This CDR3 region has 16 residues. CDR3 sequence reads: CASSPLTGGAFYGYTF. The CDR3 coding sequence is TGTGCCAGCAGTCCCCTCACAGGGGGCGCTTTTTATGGCTACACCTTC.

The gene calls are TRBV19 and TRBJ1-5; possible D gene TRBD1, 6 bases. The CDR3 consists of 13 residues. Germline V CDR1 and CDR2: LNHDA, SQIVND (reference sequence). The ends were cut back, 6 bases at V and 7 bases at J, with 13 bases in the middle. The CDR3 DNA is TGTGCCAGTAGCCCCGAAGGGGGACAGCCCCAGCATTTT. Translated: CASSPEGGQPQHF.

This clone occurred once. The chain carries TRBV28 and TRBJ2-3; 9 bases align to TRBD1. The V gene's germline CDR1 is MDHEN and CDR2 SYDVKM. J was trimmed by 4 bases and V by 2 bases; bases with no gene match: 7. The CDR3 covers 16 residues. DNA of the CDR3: TGTGCCAGCAGTTTAGAAGGGACAGGGCTCGCAGATACGCAGTATTTT. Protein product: CASSLEGTGLADTQYF.

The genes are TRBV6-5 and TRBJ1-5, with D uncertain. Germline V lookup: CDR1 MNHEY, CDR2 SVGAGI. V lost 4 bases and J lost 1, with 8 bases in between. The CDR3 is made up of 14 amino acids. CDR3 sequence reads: CASSSDNSNQPQHF. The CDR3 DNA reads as TGTGCCAGCAGTTCCGACAACAGCAATCAGCCCCAGCATTTT.

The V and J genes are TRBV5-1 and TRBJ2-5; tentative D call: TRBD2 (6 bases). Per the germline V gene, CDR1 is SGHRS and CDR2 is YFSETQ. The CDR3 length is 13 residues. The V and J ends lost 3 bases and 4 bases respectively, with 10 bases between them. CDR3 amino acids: CASSWGTSETQYF. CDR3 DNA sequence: TGCGCCAGCAGCTGGGGGACTTCAGAGACCCAGTACTTC. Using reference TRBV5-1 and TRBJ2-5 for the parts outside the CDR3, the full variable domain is KAGVTQTPRYLIKTRGQQVTLSCSPISGHRSVSWYQQTPGQGLQFLFEYFSETQRNKGNFPGRFSGRQFSNSRSEMNVSTLELGDSALYLCASSWGTSETQYFGPGTRLLVL.

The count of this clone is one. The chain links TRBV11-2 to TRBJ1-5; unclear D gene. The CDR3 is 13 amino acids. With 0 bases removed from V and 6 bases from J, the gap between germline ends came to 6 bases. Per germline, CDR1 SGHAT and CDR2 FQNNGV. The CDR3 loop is CASSLESGQPQHF. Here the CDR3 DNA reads TGTGCCAGCAGCTTAGAGAGCGGTCAGCCCCAGCATTTT.

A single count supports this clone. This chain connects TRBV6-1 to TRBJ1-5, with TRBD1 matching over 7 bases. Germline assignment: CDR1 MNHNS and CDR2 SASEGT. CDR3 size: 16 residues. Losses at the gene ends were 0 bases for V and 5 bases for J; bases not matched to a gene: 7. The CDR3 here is CASSEATDRFYQPQHF. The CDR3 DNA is TGTGCCAGCAGTGAAGCAACGGACAGGTTTTATCAGCCCCAGCATTTT.

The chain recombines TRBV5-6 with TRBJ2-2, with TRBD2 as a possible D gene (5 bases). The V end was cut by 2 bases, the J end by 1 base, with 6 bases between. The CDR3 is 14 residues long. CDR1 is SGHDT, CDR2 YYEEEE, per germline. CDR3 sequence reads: CASSLRGNTGELFF. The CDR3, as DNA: TGTGCCAGCAGCTTACGGGGGAACACCGGGGAGCTGTTTTTT.

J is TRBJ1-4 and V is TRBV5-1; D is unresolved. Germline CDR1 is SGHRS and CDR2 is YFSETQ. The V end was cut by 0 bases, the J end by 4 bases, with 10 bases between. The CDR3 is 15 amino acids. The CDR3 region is CASSLASVNNEKLFF. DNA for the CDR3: TGCGCCAGCAGCTTGGCGTCAGTCAATAATGAAAAACTGTTTTTT.

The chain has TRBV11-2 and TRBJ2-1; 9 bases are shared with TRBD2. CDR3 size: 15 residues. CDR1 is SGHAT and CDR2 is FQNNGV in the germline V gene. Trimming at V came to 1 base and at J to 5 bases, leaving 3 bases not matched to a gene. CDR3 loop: CASSLVAGDNNEQFF. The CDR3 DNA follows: TGTGCCAGCAGCTTAGTAGCGGGAGACAACAATGAGCAGTTCTTC.